The TCR beta chain under discussion was sequenced for a study of blood T cell repertoires in COVID-19. Study context: PBMCs, B-cell-depleted T cells, or T cells were the source of the cDNA or gDNA that made up the material.

Per the original methods: Reference gene primer amplification in the assay estimated nucleated cell counts. Assay used: immunoSEQ multiplex PCR; TCRdb lists only in-frame clones, some missing. That table furnishes V, J and clone size, whereas the DNA furnished D and trimming. Of some 80,000 clones in the sample, approximately 90% were seen once. Sequencing was performed on peripheral blood. This sequence was found in a human donor in a cohort sampled during active COVID-19.

For the CDR3, the DNA is TGTGCCAGCAGCTCTACAGGGCCAGCTAATGAAAAACTGTTTTTT. Translation: CASSSTGPANEKLFF. This sequence joins TRBV5-6 and TRBJ1-4, with D perhaps matching TRBD1 (6 bases). The germline V gene encodes CDR1 SGHDT and CDR2 YYEEEE. The CDR3 has 15 residues. With 3 bases removed from V and 3 bases from J, the gap between germline ends came to 12 bases.